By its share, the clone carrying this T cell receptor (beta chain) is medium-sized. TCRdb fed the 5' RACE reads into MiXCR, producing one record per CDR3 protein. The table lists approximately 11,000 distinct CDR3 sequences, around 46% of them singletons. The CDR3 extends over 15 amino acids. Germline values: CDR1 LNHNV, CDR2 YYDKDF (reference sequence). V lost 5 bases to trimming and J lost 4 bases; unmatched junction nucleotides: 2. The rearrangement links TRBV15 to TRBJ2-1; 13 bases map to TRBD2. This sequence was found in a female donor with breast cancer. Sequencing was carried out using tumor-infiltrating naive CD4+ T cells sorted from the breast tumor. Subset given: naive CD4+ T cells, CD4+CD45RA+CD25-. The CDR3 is CATSWGLAGYNEQFF. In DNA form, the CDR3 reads TGTGCCACCAGCTGGGGACTAGCGGGGTACAATGAGCAGTTCTTC.